Listed below are T cell receptor beta chains from one sample, sequenced in a study of cytomegalovirus exposure and HLA in healthy donors. The assay was immunoSEQ multiplex PCR, and TCRdb's table has in-frame clones only and misses some. This sample has 99,000 or so clones, with around 82% found just once. What was sequenced was PBMCs. The origin of the receptors is a woman in her thirties or forties in good health and CMV-seronegative. Both conserved end residues are part of each CDR3. The D gene is left open where the match is weak.

>TRBJ1-5|TRBV5-8|.
CASNPTSPNQPQHF
>TRBJ2-4|TRBV28|TRBD1
CASSFPLQGVDKNIQYF
>TRBJ1-2|TRBV5-1|TRBD1
CASSSTPGTAPYGYTF
>TRBJ1-1|TRBV28|.
CASSPSAQRNTEAFF
>TRBJ1-2|TRBV5-1|.
CASSLSTANYGYTF
>TRBJ2-7|TRBV28|TRBD1
CASRPTGALGYEQYF
>TRBJ2-7|TRBV5-1|TRBD1
CASSLEGQGGEQYF
>TRBJ2-1|TRBV7-8|.
CASSVKWTANEQFF
>TRBJ2-7|TRBV10-3|TRBD1
CAISGRDRVYEQYF
>TRBJ2-1|TRBV7-2|TRBD2
CASSSGTSGRVGEQFF
>TRBJ2-7|TRBV7-9|.
CASSRQGGHYEQYF
>TRBJ2-1|TRBV5-1|TRBD2
CASSWGKGGRDYNEQFF
>TRBJ1-6|TRBV4-3|TRBD1
CASSQGQGESPLHF
>TRBJ1-2|TRBV19|.
CASRGLDGYTF
>TRBJ2-7|TRBV7-9|.
CSSSFNAYEQYF
>TRBJ2-2|TRBV14|TRBD1
CASSQAKLAGGGNTGELFF
>TRBJ1-1|TRBV10-1|.
CASTSDSKNTEAFF
>TRBJ1-2|TRBV4-1|.
CASSQGGRSYGYTF
>TRBJ2-5|TRBV4-1|TRBD1
CASSHKGPTGTGTETQYF
>TRBJ2-1|TRBV27|TRBD2
CASSLFYHGRSYNEQFF
>TRBJ2-3|TRBV6-5|TRBD2
CASSPGTSRDTQYF
>TRBJ2-7|TRBV5-8|.
CASSPGVMDITTYEQYF
>.|TRBV4-3|TRBD1
CASSQGGQGAVYEQYF
>TRBJ2-7|TRBV30|TRBD2
CAWSVPLAGAPPEYF
>TRBJ2-1|TRBV7-8|.
CASSLGGDEQFF
>TRBJ2-1|TRBV5-4|.
CASSLEGDEQFF
>TRBJ2-2|TRBV7-2|.
CASSLDYLNTGELFF
>TRBJ2-7|TRBV15|TRBD1
CATSRGGTGQAEQYF
>TRBJ1-5|TRBV7-2|TRBD1
CASSLEGQGYQPQHF
>TRBJ1-2|TRBV7-2|TRBD1
CASNSPGGQGGSYGYTF
>TRBJ1-4|TRBV2|TRBD1
CASTVHRGGEKLFF
>TRBJ2-7|TRBV2|TRBD1
CASSAWDSSYEQYF
>TRBJ2-6|TRBV2|.
CASREAGSGANVLTF
>TRBJ2-1|TRBV2|TRBD2
CASSSPVLLAAGGKEQFF
>TRBJ2-1|TRBV28|.
CASSFGRGRKFF
>TRBJ2-3|TRBV27|TRBD2
CASSRLAGADTQYF
>TRBJ1-6|TRBV30|.
CAWSLGQGRSPLHF
>TRBJ1-5|TRBV2|TRBD1
CAIQGQTNQPQHF
>.|TRBV11-1|.
CASSFVAGSSYEQYF
>TRBJ2-7|TRBV15|TRBD2
CATSRPFEAGGTYEQYF
>TRBJ1-1|TRBV16|.
CASSLPGAGNTEAFF
>TRBJ1-1|TRBV30|.
CAWSAGMNTEAFF
>TRBJ2-1|TRBV19|.
CATKDWSSYNEQFF
>TRBJ2-7|TRBV28|TRBD1
CATQGQGGSYEQYF
>TRBJ1-1|TRBV19|.
CASAKWRENTEAFF
>TRBJ2-1|TRBV7-6|TRBD1
CASSWPKGTELYNEQFF
>TRBJ1-1|TRBV28|TRBD1
CASSESGTGGMNTEAFF
>TRBJ2-1|TRBV2|.
CASSESASSYNEQFF
>TRBJ1-6|TRBV5-1|.
CASSWGGADSPLHF
>TRBJ2-3|TRBV6-5|.
CASSTGTGTDTQYF
>TRBJ2-1|TRBV7-3|.
CASSPSGPLAAEQFF
>TRBJ2-7|TRBV27|TRBD2
CASGPGLAGGEQYF
>TRBJ2-1|TRBV5-4|TRBD2
CASSETSGIYNEQFF
>TRBJ1-3|TRBV5-1|.
CASSNAAAGGSGNTIYF
>TRBJ2-1|TRBV7-8|TRBD1
CASSLRRARDRVYNEQFF